The 30 T cell receptor beta chains below all came from one sample that was sequenced in a study of shared clonotypes between healthy human individuals. TCRdb's copy holds only in-frame clones and misses some; the assay was immunoSEQ multiplex PCR. The sample includes about 510,000 clones, roughly 78% of them seen just once. Specimen: PBMCs. The receptors shown here come from a woman aged 40 to 50 in good health. Some clones in this sample may be carry-over from other donors' samples.

The chain recombines TRBV4-2 with TRBJ2-1, with D possibly matching TRBD2 (6 bases). CDR1 LGHNA and CDR2 YNFKEQ come from the germline V gene. The CDR3 is 15 residues long. Trimming stripped 0 bases from V and 3 bases from J, with 9 bases between. The CDR3 DNA sequence: TGTGCCAGCAGCCAAGACCGGGACTTCTACAATGAGCAGTTCTTC. It translates to CASSQDRDFYNEQFF.

CDR3: CASSLYGLGQYF. The DNA for the CDR3 is TGTGCCAGCAGTTTATACGGGCTGGGACAGTACTTC. This chain links TRBV28 with TRBJ2-7; D is ambiguous. There are 12 residues in the CDR3. The germline V gene has CDR1 MDHEN and CDR2 SYDVKM. Trimming removed 1 base at V and 10 bases at J, with 11 bases between.

V and J are TRBV28 and TRBJ1-2, with TRBD1 identical over 7 bases. CDR1 MDHEN and CDR2 SYDVKM come from the germline V gene. The CDR3 spans 15 residues. V lost 6 bases to trimming and J lost 2 bases; unmatched junction nucleotides: 9. The CDR3 sequence: CASRNGQAANYGYTF. The CDR3 region has the DNA TGTGCCAGCAGAAATGGACAGGCTGCGAACTATGGCTACACCTTC.

The chain links TRBV7-9 to TRBJ2-1, with D tentatively TRBD1 (5 bases). The V gene lost 0 bases and the J gene lost 7 bases, with 13 bases spanning the gap. CDR1 is SEHNR, CDR2 FQNEAQ, per germline (reference sequence). The CDR3 consists of 15 residues. The CDR3 DNA is TGTGCCAGCAGCTTAGCGTTGGGGCTGTCTAATGAGCAGTTCTTC. Translation gives CASSLALGLSNEQFF. The entire variable domain, with the rest obtained from reference TRBV7-9 and TRBJ2-1, is as follows: DTGVSQNPRHKITKRGQNVTFRCDPISEHNRLYWYRQTLGQGPEFLTYFQNEAQLEKSRLLSDRFSAERPKGSFSTLEIQRTEQGDSAMYLCASSLALGLSNEQFFGPGTRLTVL.

The chain carries TRBV19 and TRBJ2-2; no reliable D call. Germline CDR1 is LNHDA and CDR2 is SQIVND (reference sequence). The ends were cut back, 7 bases at V and 3 bases at J, with 9 bases in the middle. CDR3 length: 13 residues. The CDR3 spells CASNLRDTGELFF. Written as DNA, the CDR3 is TGTGCCAGTAACCTCCGGGACACCGGGGAGCTGTTTTTT.

The chain is built from TRBV7-2 and TRBJ2-1, with 10 bases aligning to TRBD1. The CDR3 is 14 amino acids. J was trimmed by 8 bases and V by 6 bases; bases with no gene match: 7. Germline CDR1 reads SGHTA; CDR2 reads FQGNSA. The CDR3, as DNA: TGTGCCAGCAGTTTCCGGGACAGGGGCGATGAGCAGTTCTTC. Translation: CASSFRDRGDEQFF.

This clone was found once. The chain has TRBV11-2 and TRBJ2-2; D not certain. Germline-derived CDR1 and CDR2 are SGHAT and FQNNGV. V was pared by 4 bases and J by 1 base, with 10 bases between. This CDR3 region has 15 residues. CDR3 DNA: TGTGCCAGCAGCTGGACGGGCTTGAACACCGGGGAGCTGTTTTTT. Its translation: CASSWTGLNTGELFF. The entire variable domain, with the rest obtained from reference TRBV11-2 and TRBJ2-2, is as follows: EAGVAQSPRYKIIEKRQSVAFWCNPISGHATLYWYQQILGQGPKLLIQFQNNGVVDDSQLPKDRFSAERLKGVDSTLKIQPAKLEDSAVYLCASSWTGLNTGELFFGEGSRLTVL.

Points on this clone: The identical CDR3 is also encoded by other nucleotide sequences in the sample. V is TRBV7-9 and J is TRBJ2-7, with unresolved D. The CDR3 runs 12 residues. The ends were cut back, 2 bases at V and 1 base at J, with 3 bases in the middle. CDR1 and CDR2 from the germline V gene are SEHNR and FQNEAQ (reference sequence). The CDR3 region has the DNA TGTGCCAGCAGCTTAAGTTCCTACGAGCAGTACTTC. Residues: CASSLSSYEQYF. Combining the CDR3 with reference TRBV7-9 and TRBJ2-7 gives the whole variable domain DTGVSQNPRHKITKRGQNVTFRCDPISEHNRLYWYRQTLGQGPEFLTYFQNEAQLEKSRLLSDRFSAERPKGSFSTLEIQRTEQGDSAMYLCASSLSSYEQYFGPGTRLTVT.

The J gene is TRBJ2-5, the V gene TRBV5-4; D may match TRBD1 or TRBD2 (5 bases each). The V gene lost 3 bases and the J gene lost 2 bases, with 14 bases spanning the gap. CDR1 and CDR2 (germline): SGHNT, YYREEE (reference sequence). The CDR3 covers 15 residues. This CDR3 reads CASSSEAGRQETQYF. The CDR3 DNA follows: TGTGCCAGCAGCTCGGAGGCAGGGCGGCAAGAGACCCAGTACTTC.

This chain connects TRBV7-2 to TRBJ2-3, with 8 bases fitting TRBD2. Germline V CDR1 and CDR2: SGHTA, FQGNSA. The CDR3 sequence is 16 residues long. Trimming removed 5 bases from V and 0 bases from J; junction bases left unmatched: 7. In nucleotides, the CDR3 is TGTGCCAGCAGCCGCCGGGGCGGGGGGAGCACAGATACGCAGTATTTT. This gives the protein CASSRRGGGSTDTQYF.

The chain carries TRBV6-6 and TRBJ1-2, with D unresolved. V dropped 6 bases and J dropped 2 bases, with 13 bases sitting between them. The CDR3 has 14 amino acids. The germline V gene has CDR1 MNHNY and CDR2 SVGAGI (reference sequence). The CDR3 nucleotides are TGTGCCAGCAGCCTTGACGGACCGAACTATGGCTACACCTTC. Its translation is CASSLDGPNYGYTF.

The chain combines TRBV10-3 with TRBJ1-5, with D tentatively TRBD1 (6 bases). Germline CDR1 is ENHRY and CDR2 is SYGVKD. This CDR3 region has 12 residues. The V end lost 5 bases, the J end lost 11 bases, and 13 bases lay between the germline ends. The DNA of the CDR3 is TGTGCCATCAGTCAACAGGGCCCAGCCCAGCATTTT. Its protein is CAISQQGPAQHF.

The chain carries TRBV6-5 and TRBJ1-4; 7 nucleotides line up with TRBD1. Per the germline V gene, CDR1 is MNHEY and CDR2 is SVGAGI. Losses at the gene ends were 7 bases for V and 4 bases for J; bases not matched to a gene: 9. CDR3 size: 15 residues. CDR3 in amino acids: CASKGTVGRNEKLFF. The CDR3 DNA follows: TGTGCCAGCAAGGGGACAGTAGGGCGTAATGAAAAACTGTTTTTT.

The chain uses TRBV9 and TRBJ1-3; 10 nucleotides align to TRBD1. Germline CDR1 is SGDLS and CDR2 is YYNGEE. This CDR3 spans 16 amino acids. The ends lost 4 bases at V and 4 bases at J; junction bases unmatched: 8. The CDR3 is CASSYRTGGIGNTIYF. The CDR3 bases are TGTGCCAGCAGCTACCGGACAGGGGGAATCGGAAACACCATATATTTT.

The sample holds one count of this clone. The chain combines TRBV27 with TRBJ2-1; TRBD2 matches at 9 bases. Germline V gene lookup returns CDR1 MNHEY and CDR2 SMNVEV (reference sequence). Trimming removed 5 bases from V and 10 bases from J; junction bases left unmatched: 3. The CDR3 extends over 12 amino acids. CDR3 nucleotide sequence: TGTGCCAGCAGTATCGGACTAGCGGAGCAGTTCTTC. It codes for CASSIGLAEQFF.

This clone was seen just once. The gene calls are TRBV28 and TRBJ2-1, with D possibly matching TRBD2 (7 bases). The CDR3 is 15 residues long. Germline values: CDR1 MDHEN, CDR2 SYDVKM. V gave up 2 bases and J gave up 3 bases, with 11 bases separating them. CDR3 in DNA: TGTGCCAGCAGTTTAGGGGGGGCCCGCTACAATGAGCAGTTCTTC. As protein: CASSLGGARYNEQFF.

This chain joins TRBV28 and TRBJ2-4; TRBD1 might be the D (5 bases). The CDR3 is made up of 14 amino acids. V lost 2 bases and J lost 6, with 11 bases in between. CDR1 and CDR2 from the germline V gene are MDHEN and SYDVKM. The CDR3: CASSLRGRANIQYF. The CDR3 region has the DNA TGTGCCAGCAGTTTAAGGGGCAGGGCAAACATTCAGTACTTC.

The chain is built from TRBV30 and TRBJ1-3, with 8 bases lining up with TRBD1. This CDR3 is built from 15 residues. With V trimmed by 0 bases and J by 1 base, 2 bases remained unmatched. CDR1 and CDR2 (germline): GTSNPN, SVGIG (reference sequence). The CDR3 region is CAWSVQGASGNTIYF. Here the CDR3 DNA reads TGTGCCTGGAGTGTGCAGGGGGCATCTGGAAACACCATATATTTT. The entire variable domain, with the rest obtained from reference TRBV30 and TRBJ1-3, is as follows: SQTIHQWPATLVQPVGSPLSLECTVEGTSNPNLYWYRQAAGRGLQLLFYSVGIGQISSEVPQNLSASRPQDRQFILSSKKLLLSDSGFYLCAWSVQGASGNTIYFGEGSWLTVV.

V and J are TRBV14 and TRBJ2-7; TRBD1 might be the D (6 bases). CDR3 length equals 13 residues. The germline V and J ends were trimmed by 4 bases and 1 base, with 8 bases remaining between them. CDR1 and CDR2 (germline): SGHDN, FVKESK. This CDR3 reads CASSRTESYEQYF. CDR3 DNA sequence: TGTGCCAGCAGCCGGACAGAATCCTACGAGCAGTACTTC.

This clone was picked up a small number of times. This chain uses TRBV30 with TRBJ1-5; tentatively, D is TRBD1 (6 bases). Per the germline V gene, CDR1 is GTSNPN and CDR2 is SVGIG (reference sequence). V dropped 4 bases and J dropped 4 bases, with 11 bases sitting between them. The CDR3 is 13 residues long. CDR3 loop: CAWTHRDNQPQHF. DNA for the CDR3: TGTGCCTGGACTCACAGGGATAATCAGCCCCAGCATTTT.

This rearrangement joins TRBV4-2 to TRBJ2-1; TRBD2 agrees at 12 bases. The CDR3 consists of 17 residues. Germline lookup yields CDR1 LGHNA and CDR2 YNFKEQ. Trimming took 1 base from V and 0 from J; bases not matched to a gene: 1. CDR3 coding DNA: TGTGCCAGCAGCCAAGGGACTAGCGGGGCCTCCTACAATGAGCAGTTCTTC. Protein: CASSQGTSGASYNEQFF.

This clone was detected only a few times. This sequence joins TRBV7-3 and TRBJ2-3; D unresolved. Trimming left V 2 bases short and J 8 bases short, with 8 bases between. CDR3 size: 12 residues. CDR1 and CDR2 from the germline V gene are SGHTA and FQGTGA. This CDR3 reads CASSLPPGTQYF. DNA of the CDR3: TGTGCCAGCAGCTTACCCCCGGGTACGCAGTATTTT.

The rearrangement links TRBV11-3 to TRBJ1-1; D uncertain. This CDR3 contains 15 residues. Germline-derived CDR1 and CDR2 are SGHNT and YENEEA. Between the trimmed V and J ends, which lost 0 bases and 5 bases, there was a span of 13 bases. DNA for the CDR3: TGTGCCAGCAGCTTAGATGCAGGACTGGGAACTGAAGCTTTCTTT. This encodes CASSLDAGLGTEAFF.

V usage is TRBV2 and J usage is TRBJ1-4; 8 bases match TRBD1. The CDR3 is made up of 15 amino acids. Trimming at V came to 6 bases and at J to 0 bases, leaving 3 bases not matched to a gene. CDR1 is SNHLY and CDR2 is FYNNEI in the germline V gene. As DNA, the CDR3 is TGTGCCAGCAGGTCGGGACAGGCAACTAATGAAAAACTGTTTTTT. Protein: CASRSGQATNEKLFF.

V usage is TRBV29-1 and J usage is TRBJ2-7, with D tentatively TRBD1 (6 bases). V lost 5 bases to trimming and J lost 2 bases, with 10 bases between them. The CDR3 is 12 amino acids. Germline values: CDR1 SQVTM, CDR2 ANQGSEA. This chain's CDR3 is CSVTTGPYEQYF. The CDR3 region has the DNA TGCAGCGTTACGACAGGACCCTACGAGCAGTACTTC.

CDR3 residues: CATSTGLAGSSYEQYF. The CDR3 DNA reads as TGTGCCACCAGCACGGGACTAGCGGGCAGCTCCTACGAGCAGTACTTC. This rearrangement joins TRBV15 to TRBJ2-7; the match to TRBD2 covers 12 bases. The CDR3 is 16 residues long. J was trimmed by 0 bases and V by 4 bases; bases with no gene match: 4. Germline V gene sequence: CDR1 LNHNV, CDR2 YYDKDF (reference sequence).

The chain has TRBV19 and TRBJ2-7; 7 bases map to TRBD1. Germline V gene sequence: CDR1 LNHDA, CDR2 SQIVND (reference sequence). Trimming at V came to 5 bases and at J to 2 bases, leaving 9 bases not matched to a gene. This CDR3 has 15 amino acids. CDR3 in amino acids: CASSFRRQGAYEQYF. For the CDR3, the DNA is TGTGCCAGTAGTTTCCGGCGACAGGGAGCCTACGAGCAGTACTTC.

The chain combines TRBV27 with TRBJ2-3; D might be TRBD2 (5 bases). Germline CDR1 and CDR2: MNHEY and SMNVEV (reference sequence). The CDR3 sequence is 15 residues long. V lost 5 bases and J lost 1, with 13 bases in between. The CDR3 region is CASSLARGGTDTQYF. The CDR3 bases are TGTGCCAGCAGTCTGGCCCGGGGTGGCACAGATACGCAGTATTTT.

The chain combines TRBV27 with TRBJ2-1; 9 nucleotides line up with TRBD2. CDR1 and CDR2 (germline): MNHEY, SMNVEV (reference sequence). Unmatched junction bases numbered 6, after V lost 2 bases and J lost 7 bases. The CDR3 contains 15 residues. CDR3 sequence: CASSLGGRAWNEQFF. The CDR3 DNA reads TGTGCCAGCAGTTTAGGCGGGAGGGCCTGGAATGAGCAGTTCTTC.

This clone was recorded only once. This chain joins TRBV7-2 and TRBJ2-2, with D perhaps TRBD2 (5 bases). Trimming left V 5 bases short and J 7 bases short, with 8 bases between. The CDR3 has 12 residues. The germline CDR1 and CDR2 sequences are SGHTA and FQGNSA. CDR3 residues: CASSRAGGELFF. CDR3 nucleotide sequence: TGTGCCAGCAGCCGGGCGGGCGGGGAGCTGTTTTTT.